This is a list of T cell receptor beta chains from one sample in a study of T cells in narcolepsy. Using immunoSEQ multiplex PCR, the repertoire was profiled, and TCRdb retains in-frame clones only, with some absent. The repertoire consists of roughly 25,000 clones, with 75% to 90% occurring once and the leading ten covering 1.3%. The sample comprised CD45RA- memory CD4+ T cells from PBMCs. The receptors originated from a human donor with narcolepsy. CDR3s include the opening cysteine and the closing phenylalanine or tryptophan. The order of the fields is V gene, J gene, clone size, CDR3 protein. Expanded clones get a size class; other rows say once, few or many, or leave the size out.

TRBV5-1	TRBJ2-3	-	CASSLSGGNTDTQYF
TRBV6-5	TRBJ2-5	-	CASSFSVQRGETQYF
TRBV27	TRBJ2-1	-	CASSSPSFGSGVYNEQFF
TRBV27	TRBJ1-1	-	CASSWDSGTEAFF
TRBV19	TRBJ1-5	-	CASSPREGGYSNQPQHF
TRBV11-1	TRBJ1-2	-	CASSFTDSTDYGYTF
TRBV29-1	TRBJ1-1	-	CSVLGMKTGGTEAFF
TRBV4-2	TRBJ1-1	-	CASSPQPGVNTEAFF
TRBV19	TRBJ2-7	few	CASSINTQGASEQYF
TRBV30	TRBJ2-2	-	CAWNSGSTGELFF
TRBV10-1	TRBJ1-5	-	CASSWDRGPVGNQPQHF
TRBV4-1	TRBJ2-2	-	CASSQEVIAGGYAGELFF
TRBV10-2	TRBJ1-2	-	CASSETRAGGDYGYTF
TRBV5-4	TRBJ2-2	-	CASSTAGTSGSNTGELFF
TRBV7-9	TRBJ2-7	-	CASSLGRGGVEQYF
TRBV6-1	TRBJ1-1	-	CASRAGTDYPEAFF
TRBV11-2	TRBJ2-7	-	CASSLHREYEQYF
TRBV9	TRBJ2-1	-	CASSATGTTEGEQFF
TRBV7-2	TRBJ2-3	-	CASTPRSGGTDTQYF
TRBV10-2	TRBJ2-1	once	CASVLAGANEQFF
TRBV5-6	TRBJ2-3	-	CASSLTTGIATDTQYF
TRBV6-4	TRBJ1-5	-	CASSVDRLAPQHF
TRBV11-3	TRBJ2-3	-	CASSLDGGGTDTQYF
TRBV30	TRBJ1-1	-	CAWGQEVSTEAFF
TRBV9	TRBJ1-6	-	CASSVAENSPLHF
TRBV10-3	TRBJ2-5	-	CAIGGGLDRGTQYF
TRBV5-1	TRBJ2-1	-	CASSLYERESEQFF
TRBV7-7	TRBJ2-5	-	CASSRGLAGVETQYF
TRBV9	TRBJ2-1	-	CASSVGPGLAGDNEQFF
TRBV19	TRBJ1-5	few	CASSIDSGSNQPQHF
TRBV7-8	TRBJ1-4	few	CASRTGTVATNEKLFF
TRBV6-1	TRBJ2-7	-	CASSGLAGSYEQYF
TRBV7-2	TRBJ2-7	-	CASSQHRGPYEQYF
TRBV5-4	TRBJ2-3	-	CASSLGSGGRTDTQYF
TRBV19	TRBJ1-2	-	CASSVSEAAPGYTF
TRBV30	TRBJ1-4	-	CAWSAPGGSEEKLFF
TRBV7-2	TRBJ1-2	-	CASSLQGDRSYTF
TRBV5-4	TRBJ2-5	-	CASGLLQETQYF
TRBV11-2	TRBJ2-3	-	CASSSTGGGTDTQYF
TRBV7-9	TRBJ2-1	-	CASSLTLREDEQFF
TRBV29-1	TRBJ2-2	-	CSYRGFNTGELFF
TRBV6-1	TRBJ2-6	-	CASSEDGRGVLTF
TRBV27	TRBJ2-3	-	CASSLLTGADTQYF
TRBV11-2	TRBJ1-1	-	CASSQDREYTEAFF
TRBV9	TRBJ2-1	-	CASSRGGGRTYNEQFF
TRBV9	TRBJ2-1	once	CASSVSGTVSYNEQFF
TRBV15	TRBJ2-1	-	CATSREAGGPKSNEQFF
TRBV10-3	TRBJ2-6	-	CAISESRGQGSGANVLTF
TRBV30	TRBJ2-7	-	CAWSGDTVQGPYEQYF
TRBV30	TRBJ1-1	-	CAWSPKQGFVTEAFF